This T cell receptor beta chain originates from a study of T cells after yellow fever vaccination. Study-wide context: SMART-Seq v4 Ultra Low Input served to prepare low-cell-number fractions.

Universal primer sites and UMIs were introduced during 5'RACE template-switching synthesis of TCR cDNA. Using its own MiXCR run on the 5' RACE reads, TCRdb lists one record per CDR3 protein. Of hundreds of thousands of distinct CDR3 sequences in the sample, roughly 7.5% were seen once. General observations from the study: Contamination by abundant bulk-population clonotypes could be present in FACS-sorted repertoires. In post-booster samples, most primary-vaccination clones reappeared (about 95% CD4, approximately 91% CD8).

The CDR3 covers 15 residues. Germline V lookup: CDR1 SEHNR, CDR2 FQNEAQ (reference sequence). V was shortened by 8 bases and J by 5 bases, with 21 bases between the two germline ends. This clonotype came up a few times. Its antigen is still unknown. The source of this sequence is a man between 18 and 29 years old who received the YFV17D yellow fever vaccine. The source was PBMCs, collected approximately 40 days after the first yellow fever vaccination. The chain is built from TRBV7-9 and TRBJ2-5; tentative D call: TRBD2 (6 bases). This CDR3 reads CASGRGASHGETQYF. The CDR3 DNA follows: TGTGCCAGCGGCCGCGGGGCGTCCCACGGGGAGACCCAGTACTTC.